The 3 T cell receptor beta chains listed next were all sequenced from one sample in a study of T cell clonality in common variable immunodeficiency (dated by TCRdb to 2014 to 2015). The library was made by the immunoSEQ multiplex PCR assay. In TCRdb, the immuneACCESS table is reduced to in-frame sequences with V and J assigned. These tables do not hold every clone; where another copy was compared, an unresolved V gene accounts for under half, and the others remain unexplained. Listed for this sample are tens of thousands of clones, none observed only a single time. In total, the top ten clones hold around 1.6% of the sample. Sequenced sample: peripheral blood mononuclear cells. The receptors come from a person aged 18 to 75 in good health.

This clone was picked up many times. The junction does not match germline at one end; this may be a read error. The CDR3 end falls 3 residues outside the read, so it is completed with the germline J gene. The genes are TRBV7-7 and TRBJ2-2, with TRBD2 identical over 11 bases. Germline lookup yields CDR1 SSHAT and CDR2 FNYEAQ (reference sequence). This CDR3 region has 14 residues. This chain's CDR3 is CASRQTSGVGELFF. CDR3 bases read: TGTGCTAGCAGGCAGACTAGCGGGGTCGGGGAG.

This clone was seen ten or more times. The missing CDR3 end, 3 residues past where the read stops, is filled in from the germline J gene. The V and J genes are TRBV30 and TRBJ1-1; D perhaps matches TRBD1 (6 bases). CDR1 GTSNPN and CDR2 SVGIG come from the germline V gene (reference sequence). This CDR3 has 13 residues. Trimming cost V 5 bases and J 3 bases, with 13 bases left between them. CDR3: CAWSPGGHTEAFF. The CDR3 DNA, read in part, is TGTGCCTGGTCCCCCGGGGGGCACACTGAA.

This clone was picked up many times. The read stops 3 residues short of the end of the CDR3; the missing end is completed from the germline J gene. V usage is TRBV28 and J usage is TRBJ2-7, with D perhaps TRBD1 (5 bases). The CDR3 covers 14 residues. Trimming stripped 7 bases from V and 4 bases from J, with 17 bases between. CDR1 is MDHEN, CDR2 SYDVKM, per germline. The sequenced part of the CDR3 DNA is TGTGCCAGCACAACCGGACATAGTCTTTACGAG. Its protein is CASTTGHSLYE. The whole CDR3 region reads CASTTGHSLYEQYF.